This T cell receptor (beta chain) was observed in a study of blood T cells in healthy people across ages. Through a sample-barcoded 5' primer and a J-beta primer mix, a second PCR was run for roughly 6 to 12 cycles. TCRdb used MiXCR to reprocess the 5' RACE reads, holding one entry per CDR3 protein. The table has about 830,000 distinct CDR3 sequences, approximately 65% seen once. Germline assignment: CDR1 SNHLY and CDR2 FYNNEI. Trimming took off 7 bases at V and 8 bases at J, with 20 bases between the two ends. The CDR3 sequence is 14 residues long. Sequenced: blood. This sequence originates from a man in his thirties or forties in good health. The J gene is TRBJ1-2, the V gene TRBV2, with D maybe TRBD1 (5 bases). The CDR3 here is CASTEGRGSGGYTF. Here the CDR3 DNA reads TGTGCCAGCACCGAAGGGAGGGGCTCTGGGGGCTACACCTTC.